The 32 T cell receptor beta chains below come from one sample, sequenced in a study of cytomegalovirus exposure and HLA in healthy donors (dated by TCRdb to the late 2010s). Receptor libraries were prepared by the immunoSEQ multiplex PCR assay. For the multiplex PCR, a mixture combining 60 forward primers for TCR Vbeta segments and 13 reverse primers for TCR Jbeta segments was used. TCRdb stores this immuneACCESS table with in-frame sequences only. Part of the clones is absent; in the studies checked, under half of the shortfall reflects unresolved V genes, and no reason is known for the rest. The sample table contains over 100,000 clones; only one count was recorded for approximately 90% of them. Roughly 5.2% of the sample rests with the top ten. The material sequenced was PBMCs. Receptors were obtained from a woman aged 30 to 39 in good health and CMV-seronegative.

This CDR3 is CASSYSRIAEAEQFF. The CDR3, as DNA: TGTGCCAGCAGTTACTCGCGAATTGCCGAGGCTGAGCAGTTCTTC. The chain recombines TRBV6-5 with TRBJ2-1; D unclear. CDR3 size: 15 residues. The V gene lost 0 bases and the J gene lost 9 bases, with 15 bases spanning the gap. CDR1 and CDR2 from the germline V gene are MNHEY and SVGAGI.

The chain is built from TRBV7-2 and TRBJ2-3; 10 bases are a match to TRBD1. J gave up 4 bases and V 5 bases, and 9 bases lay outside the gene matches. There are 16 residues in the CDR3. Germline loops: CDR1 SGHTA, CDR2 FQGNSA. In DNA, the CDR3 is TGTGCCAGCAGCCCCCGGGACAGGGGCTATTCAGATACGCAGTATTTT. Translation gives CASSPRDRGYSDTQYF. The full variable domain, with the rest looked up from reference TRBV7-2 and TRBJ2-3, is GAGVSQSPSNKVTEKGKDVELRCDPISGHTALYWYRQSLGQGLEFLIYFQGNSAPDKSGLPSDRFSAERTGGSVSTLTIQRTQQEDSAVYLCASSPRDRGYSDTQYFGPGTRLTVL.

The chain joins TRBV7-9 to TRBJ2-6; 12 nucleotides match TRBD1. Per the germline V gene, CDR1 is SEHNR and CDR2 is FQNEAQ (reference sequence). CDR3 length: 17 amino acids. V shed 4 bases, J shed 2 bases, and the junction held 3 bases outside the gene matches. CDR3 DNA sequence: TGTGCCAGCAGCTCTTGGGACAGGGGGCCTGGGGCCAACGTCCTGACTTTC. Translated, it gives CASSSWDRGPGANVLTF.

The chain combines TRBV9 with TRBJ1-3; possibly TRBD1 for D (5 bases). V dropped 1 base and J dropped 0 bases, with 11 bases sitting between them. This CDR3 comprises 16 residues. Germline CDR1 and CDR2: SGDLS and YYNGEE. This CDR3 reads CASSVFDRASGNTIYF. As DNA, the CDR3 is TGTGCCAGCAGCGTATTTGACAGAGCCTCTGGAAACACCATATATTTT.

This clone has only one observation. The V call is TRBV6-1, the J call TRBJ1-1, with D maybe TRBD1 (6 bases). Germline V gene lookup returns CDR1 MNHNS and CDR2 SASEGT. V was pared by 6 bases and J by 2 bases, with 10 bases between. CDR3 length equals 13 residues. CDR3 loop: CASRDRVNTEAFF. The CDR3 DNA sequence: TGTGCCAGCAGGGACAGAGTTAACACTGAAGCTTTCTTT.

DNA of the CDR3: TGTGCCAGCAGTGAGGACAGGGACACTGAAGCTTTCTTT. This sequence encodes CASSEDRDTEAFF. V is TRBV2 and J is TRBJ1-1; 8 bases are a match to TRBD1. This CDR3 has 13 residues. The ends lost 3 bases at V and 3 bases at J; junction bases unmatched: 0. Per the germline V gene, CDR1 is SNHLY and CDR2 is FYNNEI.

The chain is built from TRBV30 and TRBJ2-7, with D tentatively TRBD2 (6 bases). Germline CDR1 and CDR2: GTSNPN and SVGIG (reference sequence). V lost 6 bases and J 0 bases, leaving 12 bases between the germline ends. The CDR3 extends over 13 amino acids. DNA of the CDR3: TGTGCCTGTAGCCGGACTATCTCCTACGAGCAGTACTTC. Its translation: CACSRTISYEQYF.

The V gene is TRBV9, the J gene TRBJ2-5; 9 bases match TRBD2. This CDR3 has 14 residues. After removal of 1 base from V and 2 bases from J, the junction contained 0 bases not matched to a gene. Germline assignment: CDR1 SGDLS and CDR2 YYNGEE. CDR3 in amino acids: CASSVTSGQETQYF. CDR3 nucleotide sequence: TGTGCCAGCAGCGTAACTAGCGGGCAAGAGACCCAGTACTTC.

In this sample, this clone turned up once. CDR3 in DNA: TGTGCCTGGAGTCGGGACTCTGGAAACACCATATATTTT. The encoded protein is CAWSRDSGNTIYF. The chain has TRBV30 and TRBJ1-3, with D unclear. The germline gives CDR1 GTSNPN, CDR2 SVGIG (reference sequence). The CDR3 has 13 residues. V was trimmed by 2 bases and J by 0 bases, leaving 5 bases between them.

The sample holds a few counts of this clone. The V call is TRBV6-5, the J call TRBJ2-7; no definite D call. V dropped 4 bases and J dropped 3 bases, with 10 bases sitting between them. Germline lookup yields CDR1 MNHEY and CDR2 SVGAGI. The CDR3 extends over 13 amino acids. The CDR3 protein is CASSLEIGYEQYF. DNA for the CDR3: TGTGCCAGCAGTTTGGAGATCGGCTACGAGCAGTACTTC.

CDR3 residues: CASSENSFDRMNTEAFF. The CDR3 DNA reads as TGTGCCAGCAGTGAAAATAGTTTTGACAGAATGAACACTGAAGCTTTCTTT. V gene TRBV6-1 combines with J gene TRBJ1-1; weak D call: TRBD1 (5 bases). Germline V lookup: CDR1 MNHNS, CDR2 SASEGT. This CDR3 is 17 amino acids long. V was cut by 2 bases and J by 0 bases, with 16 bases left in between.

This rearrangement joins TRBV29-1 to TRBJ2-3; TRBD2 matches at 8 bases. J was trimmed by 6 bases and V by 4 bases; bases with no gene match: 9. The CDR3 sequence is 14 residues long. Germline V lookup: CDR1 SQVTM, CDR2 ANQGSEA. Here the CDR3 reads CSVGTGGAWDTQYF. CDR3 DNA sequence: TGCAGCGTTGGGACCGGGGGGGCGTGGGATACGCAGTATTTT.

The gene calls are TRBV2 and TRBJ1-2, with 7 nucleotides matching TRBD1. The CDR3 runs to 15 residues. V shed 3 bases, J shed 4 bases, and the junction held 8 bases outside the gene matches. Germline values: CDR1 SNHLY, CDR2 FYNNEI. CDR3 amino acids: CASSDQGGLGYGYTF. CDR3 DNA sequence: TGTGCCAGCAGTGATCAAGGGGGCTTGGGCTATGGCTACACCTTC. The whole variable domain, remainder taken from reference TRBV2 and TRBJ1-2, is EPEVTQTPSHQVTQMGQEVILRCVPISNHLYFYWYRQILGQKVEFLVSFYNNEISEKSEIFDDQFSVERPDGSNFTLKIRSTKLEDSAMYFCASSDQGGLGYGYTFGSGTRLTVV.

The rearrangement joins TRBV2 to TRBJ1-2, with D possibly being TRBD1 (5 bases). Trimming shortened V by 4 bases and J by 4 bases, and 13 bases separated the two germline ends. CDR1 is SNHLY, CDR2 FYNNEI, per germline. There are 14 residues in the CDR3. The CDR3 coding sequence is TGTGCCAGCAGTGGGGGCCGGCCGATCTATGGCTACACCTTC. Translated: CASSGGRPIYGYTF.

The V and J genes are TRBV28 and TRBJ2-7; 8 positions match TRBD1. The trim removed 3 bases at V and 1 base at J, leaving 5 bases unmatched. Per germline, CDR1 MDHEN and CDR2 SYDVKM. The CDR3 contains 15 residues. CDR3 in DNA: TGTGCCAGCAGTTTCAGGGGGCGGGCTTCCTACGAGCAGTACTTC. Amino acid sequence: CASSFRGRASYEQYF.

The chain couples TRBV18 to TRBJ2-2; 7 positions agree with TRBD2. The V gene's germline CDR1 is KGHSH and CDR2 LQKENI. This CDR3 spans 15 amino acids. J lost 1 base, V lost 3 bases, and 2 bases had no gene match. The CDR3 loop is CASSPTSVNTGELFF. CDR3 DNA sequence: TGTGCCAGCTCACCCACTAGCGTGAACACCGGGGAGCTGTTTTTT.

This sequence joins TRBV7-7 and TRBJ1-5; D gene ambiguous. V was trimmed by 4 bases and J by 0 bases, leaving 13 bases between them. CDR1 is SSHAT, CDR2 FNYEAQ, per germline (reference sequence). The CDR3 is 16 amino acids. The CDR3 is CASSSRRGVSNQPQHF. The DNA for the CDR3 is TGTGCCAGCAGCTCCCGTAGAGGAGTTAGCAATCAGCCCCAGCATTTT.

The V call is TRBV6-6, the J call TRBJ2-7; D is perhaps TRBD1 (7 bases). The V end lost 3 bases, the J end lost 6 bases, and 18 bases lay between the germline ends. Looked up from germline, CDR1 is MNHNY and CDR2 is SVGAGI (reference sequence). This CDR3 is 15 amino acids long. In nucleotides, the CDR3 is TGTGCCAGCAGTTATGGAGGGGGCGTTTTTGGCGAGCAGTACTTC. Amino acids: CASSYGGGVFGEQYF.

The J gene is TRBJ1-1, the V gene TRBV5-6, with 7 bases identical to TRBD1. The V gene's germline CDR1 is SGHDT and CDR2 YYEEEE. The trim removed 7 bases at V and 5 bases at J, leaving 8 bases unmatched. This CDR3 spans 13 amino acids. CDR3: CASHRPDRTEAFF. The CDR3 nucleotides are TGTGCCAGCCACCGCCCGGACAGGACTGAAGCTTTCTTT. Supplemented by reference TRBV5-6 and TRBJ1-1, the full variable domain reads DAGVTQSPTHLIKTRGQQVTLRCSPKSGHDTVSWYQQALGQGPQFIFQYYEEEERQRGNFPDRFSGHQFPNYSSELNVNALLLGDSALYLCASHRPDRTEAFFGQGTRLTVV.

The gene calls are TRBV30 and TRBJ1-1; 8 positions match TRBD1. The CDR3 loop spans 16 amino acids. From germline, CDR1 is GTSNPN and CDR2 SVGIG (reference sequence). The trim removed 1 base at V and 1 base at J, leaving 8 bases unmatched. This chain's CDR3 is CAWSARFGQGNTEAFF. The CDR3 DNA follows: TGTGCCTGGAGTGCTCGCTTCGGACAGGGGAACACTGAAGCTTTCTTT.

This clone has just one count. The V call is TRBV28, the J call TRBJ2-5; possible D gene TRBD2, 6 bases. The DNA end is a closer match to TRBJ2-7, so the J assignment may be wrong. The CDR3 covers 14 residues. Germline V gene lookup returns CDR1 MDHEN and CDR2 SYDVKM. This CDR3 reads CASSLSRGSNEQYF. The CDR3 region has the DNA TGTGCCAGCAGTTTATCCCGGGGGAGCAACGAGCAGTACTTC.

J is TRBJ2-2 and V is TRBV7-9; the match to TRBD1 covers 11 bases. Germline values: CDR1 SEHNR, CDR2 FQNEAQ (reference sequence). The CDR3 covers 18 residues. Trimming cost V 6 bases and J 1 base; bases outside gene matches: 10. CDR3 sequence: CASRAGTGGSGNTGELFF. The CDR3, as DNA: TGTGCCAGCAGAGCCGGGACAGGGGGTTCTGGGAACACCGGGGAGCTGTTTTTT.

This clone was seen more than once but under ten times. This chain joins TRBV28 and TRBJ2-3; D is perhaps TRBD1 (6 bases). This CDR3 comprises 14 residues. V lost 3 bases and J 3 bases, leaving 10 bases between the germline ends. The germline gives CDR1 MDHEN, CDR2 SYDVKM. The CDR3 is CASSFARGTDTQYF. CDR3 DNA: TGTGCCAGCAGTTTCGCCAGGGGAACAGATACGCAGTATTTT.

V gene TRBV5-1 combines with J gene TRBJ2-5; maybe TRBD1 (6 bases). Trimming removed 5 bases from V and 3 bases from J, with 14 bases in between. The germline V gene has CDR1 SGHRS and CDR2 YFSETQ. The CDR3 spans 14 residues. CDR3 amino acids: CASRSVGAEETQYF. The CDR3 DNA sequence: TGCGCCAGCAGGTCCGTGGGGGCGGAAGAGACCCAGTACTTC.

In regard to this clone: The junction departs from germline at one end; a sequencing error may be responsible. This chain uses TRBV6-5 with TRBJ1-2, with a possible D match to TRBD1 (6 bases). Germline CDR1 MNHEY, CDR2 SVGAGI. The CDR3 loop spans 15 amino acids. CDR3 sequence (DNA): TGTGCCAGCAGCCCGCGGACAGACAGACACTATGGCTACCCCTTC. This translates into CASSPRTDRHYGYPF.

The rearrangement links TRBV6-6 to TRBJ2-1, with 11 bases identical to TRBD1. The V gene end was trimmed by 5 bases and the J gene end by 3 bases; junction bases not matched to a gene: 3. CDR1 is MNHNY, CDR2 SVGAGI, per germline (reference sequence). The CDR3 contains 15 residues. CDR3: CASSPGTGGYNEQFF. As DNA, the CDR3 is TGTGCCAGCAGTCCGGGGACAGGGGGCTACAATGAGCAGTTCTTC.

Note on this clone: At one of its ends the junction is not consistent with the germline gene, which may arise from a read error. The chain couples TRBV7-9 to TRBJ2-2; 12 nucleotides align to TRBD1. CDR1 and CDR2 from the germline V gene are SEHNR and FQNEAQ (reference sequence). The CDR3 is 18 amino acids. CDR3 amino acids: CSSSYPGTGGSSTGELFF. CDR3 in DNA: TGTTCCAGCAGCTACCCCGGGACAGGGGGCTCTAGCACCGGGGAGCTGTTTTTT. The variable domain in full, with the rest retrieved from reference TRBV7-9 and TRBJ2-2, is DTGVSQNPRHKITKRGQNVTFRCDPISEHNRLYWYRQTLGQGPEFLTYFQNEAQLEKSRLLSDRFSAERPKGSFSTLEIQRTEQGDSAMYLCSSSYPGTGGSSTGELFFGEGSRLTVL.

The chain couples TRBV18 to TRBJ2-1, with TRBD1 matching over 8 bases. V was clipped by 5 bases and J by 7 bases; unmatched bases: 4. Germline loops: CDR1 KGHSH, CDR2 LQKENI. The CDR3 loop spans 13 amino acids. The CDR3 DNA sequence: TGTGCCAGCTCATCGGGACAGGTTAATGAGCAGTTCTTC. The encoded protein is CASSSGQVNEQFF.

The chain combines TRBV25-1 with TRBJ2-2, with TRBD1 matching 9 bases. Trimming removed 9 bases from V and 2 bases from J; junction bases left unmatched: 7. In germline, CDR1 is MGHDK, CDR2 SYGVNS. The CDR3 has 15 amino acids. The CDR3 DNA follows: TGTGCCAGTTCCTTGACAGGGGGAAACACCGGGGAGCTGTTTTTT. Protein sequence: CASSLTGGNTGELFF.

In this sample, this clone turned up once. The V and J genes are TRBV6-5 and TRBJ2-7; 10 nucleotides line up with TRBD2. There are 15 residues in the CDR3. Per germline, CDR1 MNHEY and CDR2 SVGAGI. The V gene end was trimmed by 5 bases and the J gene end by 3 bases; junction bases not matched to a gene: 7. The CDR3 region is CASSALGTSVYEQYF. Here the CDR3 DNA reads TGTGCCAGCAGTGCCTTGGGGACTAGCGTCTACGAGCAGTACTTC.

The chain employs TRBV7-9 and TRBJ1-4; 8 nucleotides line up with TRBD1. The CDR3 extends over 15 amino acids. Trimming took 2 bases from V and 6 from J; bases not matched to a gene: 5. CDR1 and CDR2 from the germline V gene are SEHNR and FQNEAQ (reference sequence). CDR3 protein: CASSLIQGADEKLFF. CDR3 sequence (DNA): TGTGCCAGCAGCTTAATCCAGGGGGCAGATGAAAAACTGTTTTTT.

CDR3 DNA sequence: TGTGCCAGCAGCCTCGGGAGAAACACTGAAGCTTTCTTT. As protein: CASSLGRNTEAFF. V is TRBV6-6 and J is TRBJ1-1, with D unresolved. Trimming pared 6 bases from V and 2 bases from J, leaving 10 bases between. Germline-derived CDR1 and CDR2 are MNHNY and SVGAGI (reference sequence). The CDR3 has 13 amino acids.